These 30 T cell receptor beta chains came from one sample sequenced in a study of liver allograft versus peripheral blood T cells. Study context: Transplanted livers and recipients' peripheral blood had their T cell receptor repertoires compared.

TCRdb recomputed calls from the reads with MiXCR, one row per CDR3 protein. The repertoire holds 600 to 800 distinct CDR3 sequences, with roughly 19% as singletons. All receptors derive from a human patient who had a liver transplant. Some T cells could come from the graft donor.

Relative to its sample, this clonotype is medium-sized (0.01 to 0.1%). The V gene is TRBV6-1, the J gene TRBJ2-3; TRBD1 might be the D (6 bases). Trimming pared 1 base from V and 3 bases from J, leaving 11 bases between. Germline assignment: CDR1 MNHNS and CDR2 SASEGT. The CDR3 extends over 15 amino acids. The CDR3 sequence: CASSEGAGETDTQYF. DNA of the CDR3: TGTGCCAGCAGTGAAGGGGCAGGGGAGACAGATACGCAGTATTTT.

This clonotype ranks as large. This chain links TRBV19 with TRBJ2-1; D assignment may be TRBD1 or TRBD2 (5 bases each). Germline loops: CDR1 LNHDA, CDR2 SQIVND (reference sequence). V gave up 4 bases and J gave up 8 bases, with 15 bases separating them. The CDR3 consists of 14 residues. CDR3: CASSNEGLIYEQFF. CDR3 bases: TGTGCCAGTAGTAACGAGGGGCTGATCTATGAGCAGTTCTTC.

The chain is built from TRBV4-3 and TRBJ2-7; D is possibly TRBD1 (5 bases). CDR1 and CDR2 (germline): LGHNA, YSLEER. V lost 1 base and J 2 bases, leaving 9 bases between the germline ends. The CDR3 is 14 amino acids. DNA for the CDR3: TGCGCCAGCAGCCAAGGGACACACACCTACGAGCAGTACTTC. This encodes CASSQGTHTYEQYF.

This clonotype is large. The V call is TRBV6-1, the J call TRBJ2-7; possible D gene TRBD2, 6 bases. V lost 5 bases to trimming and J lost 8 bases, with 16 bases between them. CDR1 is MNHNS, CDR2 SASEGT, per germline. This CDR3 comprises 13 residues. CDR3 bases: TGTGCCAGCAGTCCAAACGGAGGACTACAGCAGTACGTC. This translates into CASSPNGGLQQYV.

This clonotype is classed as medium-sized. The V and J genes are TRBV18 and TRBJ2-3; 8 nucleotides line up with TRBD1. The CDR3 spans 16 residues. Trimming removed 4 bases from V and 2 bases from J; junction bases left unmatched: 8. The germline gives CDR1 KGHSH, CDR2 LQKENI. CDR3 region: CASSLQDRGYTDTQYF. Here the CDR3 DNA reads TGTGCCAGCTCACTACAAGACAGGGGTTACACAGATACGCAGTATTTT.

This clonotype is large (0.1 to 1%). This chain links TRBV27 with TRBJ1-3, with TRBD1 as a possible D gene (5 bases). V was cut by 6 bases and J by 2 bases, with 14 bases left in between. Germline values: CDR1 MNHEY, CDR2 SMNVEV (reference sequence). CDR3 length: 15 amino acids. CDR3 region: CASSPLGEAGNTIYF. Written as DNA, the CDR3 is TGTGCCAGCAGCCCCTTAGGGGAAGCTGGAAACACCATATATTTT.

This clonotype is judged medium-sized. This chain connects TRBV20-1 to TRBJ2-1; 13 nucleotides line up with TRBD2. Germline lookup yields CDR1 DFQATT and CDR2 SNEGSKA (reference sequence). V was pared by 0 bases and J by 10 bases, with 6 bases of the junction left unmatched. The CDR3 is 15 residues long. The CDR3: CSARDNGLAGVEQFF. CDR3 DNA: TGCAGTGCTAGAGATAATGGACTAGCGGGAGTGGAGCAGTTCTTC.

To note about this clonotype: A much larger clone lies a single base off, so this may be a read error. The CDR3 nucleotides are TGTGCCAGCAGCTCCCAGGGGTACTACGAGCAGTACTTC. It codes for CASSSQGYYEQYF. The rearrangement uses TRBV13 and TRBJ2-7, with D tentatively TRBD1 (6 bases). The CDR3 runs to 13 residues. V was trimmed by 4 bases and J by 3 bases, leaving 10 bases between them. CDR1 and CDR2 (germline): PRHDT, FYEKMQ (reference sequence).

This clonotype is large within its sample. The V call is TRBV6-2 or TRBV6-3, the J call TRBJ1-2, with D maybe TRBD1 (6 bases). CDR1 is MNHEY, CDR2 SVGEGT, per germline. V was trimmed by 8 bases and J by 12 bases, leaving 16 bases between them. The CDR3 is 11 amino acids. The CDR3 spells CASGTQRPNTF. CDR3 in DNA: TGTGCCAGCGGGACACAGAGGCCTAACACCTTC.

By frequency in the sample, this clonotype is medium-sized (0.01 to 0.1%). The junction does not match germline at one end; this may be a read error. V gene TRBV12-3 or TRBV12-4 combines with J gene TRBJ1-1; TRBD1 aligns across 8 bases. CDR3 length equals 11 residues. CDR3 residues: CASSLGDRPLF. The CDR3 DNA follows: TGTGCCAGCAGTTTAGGGGACAGGCCGCTATTT.

Concerning this clonotype: It differs at one base from a far larger clone, so likely a read error. The chain couples TRBV28 to TRBJ2-1; D remains ambiguous. The V gene's germline CDR1 is MDHEN and CDR2 SYDVKM. Trimming left V 5 bases short and J 10 bases short, with 12 bases between. The CDR3 is made up of 12 amino acids. The CDR3 is CASSPGSYEQFF. In DNA form, the CDR3 reads TGTGCCAGCAGTCCGGGCTCCTACGAGCAGTTCTTC. The full variable domain, rest sourced from reference TRBV28 and TRBJ2-1, is DVKVTQSSRYLVKRTGEKVFLECVQDMDHENMFWYRQDPGLGLRLIYFSYDVKMKEKGDIPEGYSVSREKKERFSLILESASTNQTSMYLCASSPGSYEQFFGPGTRLTVL.

By proportion, this clonotype is large. The chain employs TRBV6-1 and TRBJ1-2; D is unresolved. Trimming took 7 bases from V and 2 from J, leaving 14 bases between them. Germline V lookup: CDR1 MNHNS, CDR2 SASEGT. The CDR3 has 14 amino acids. CDR3 in amino acids: CASTLRTVNYGYTF. CDR3 bases: TGTGCCAGCACCCTTCGGACGGTGAACTATGGCTACACCTTC.

Within the sample, this clonotype is large. The chain is built from TRBV14 and TRBJ1-2; 8 nucleotides align to TRBD1. The CDR3 length is 14 residues. Germline loops: CDR1 SGHDN, CDR2 FVKESK. J was trimmed by 4 bases and V by 5 bases; bases with no gene match: 6. DNA of the CDR3: TGTGCCAGCAGCTCGGGACAGGCCCCCTATGGCTACACCTTC. Protein sequence: CASSSGQAPYGYTF.

Judged by abundance, this clonotype is large (0.1 to 1%). The chain carries TRBV12-3 or TRBV12-4 and TRBJ1-1, with 7 positions matching TRBD1. The CDR3 consists of 16 residues. Trimming removed 7 bases from V and 5 bases from J; junction bases left unmatched: 16. CDR3 nucleotide sequence: TGTGCCAGCAATAGCCCGCAATCCCCGACAGGGACTGAAGCTTTCTTT. Translating gives CASNSPQSPTGTEAFF.

By share, this clonotype ranks as medium-sized. V and J are TRBV6-5 and TRBJ1-1; 9 nucleotides match TRBD1. The length of the CDR3 is 15 residues. Germline V gene data show CDR1 as MNHEY and CDR2 as SVGAGI. J lost 1 base, V lost 2 bases, and 2 bases had no gene match. DNA of the CDR3: TGTGCCAGCAGTTACGAGGGACAGGGGAACACTGAAGCTTTCTTT. It specifies CASSYEGQGNTEAFF.

As concerns this clonotype: A read error is likely here: a far larger clone is one base away. This sequence joins TRBV5-5 and TRBJ2-1; a possible D gene is TRBD2 (5 bases). The CDR3 has 16 residues. Looked up from germline, CDR1 is SGHKS and CDR2 is YYEKEE (reference sequence). Between the trimmed V and J ends, which lost 4 bases and 6 bases, there was a span of 20 bases. The CDR3 loop reads CASSEEWESPFNEQFF. For the CDR3, the DNA is TGTGCCAGCAGCGAGGAGTGGGAGAGCCCATTCAATGAGCAGTTCTTC.

By share, this clonotype ranks as large. V and J are TRBV15 and TRBJ1-5; D is ambiguous. This CDR3 comprises 15 residues. V was clipped by 2 bases and J by 9 bases, with 17 bases between them. CDR1 and CDR2 from the germline V gene are LNHNV and YYDKDF (reference sequence). This chain's CDR3 is CATSRSNSSGPPQHF. The CDR3 region has the DNA TGTGCCACCAGCAGATCGAACTCCAGTGGGCCGCCCCAGCATTTT.

This clonotype qualifies as large. This sequence joins TRBV19 and TRBJ1-4; D is undetermined. Germline assignment: CDR1 LNHDA and CDR2 SQIVND (reference sequence). The CDR3 consists of 15 residues. V lost 7 bases to trimming and J lost 5 bases, with 17 bases between them. The CDR3: CASNWGPGTNEKLFF. The CDR3 coding sequence is TGTGCCAGTAATTGGGGTCCCGGAACAAATGAAAAACTGTTTTTT.

By sample share, this clonotype is medium-sized. The gene calls are TRBV19 and TRBJ1-2; 8 bases map to TRBD1. CDR1 is LNHDA, CDR2 SQIVND, per germline (reference sequence). The V gene end was trimmed by 6 bases and the J gene end by 1 base; junction bases not matched to a gene: 16. The CDR3 runs to 18 residues. The CDR3 spells CASRDRVGGKKFNYGYTF. CDR3 sequence (DNA): TGTGCCAGTAGGGACAGGGTAGGGGGTAAAAAATTTAACTATGGCTACACCTTC.

Details on this clonotype: Germline and junction disagree at one end, which may indicate a read error. The chain employs TRBV15 and TRBJ2-1, with D possibly being TRBD1 or TRBD2 (5 bases each). CDR1 is LNHNV, CDR2 YYDKDF, per germline (reference sequence). CDR3 size: 14 residues. The CDR3 reads CVAGGEVSYKEQFF. Here the CDR3 DNA reads TGTGTCGCTGGGGGTGAGGTGTCCTACAAAGAGCAGTTCTTC.

This clonotype is deemed medium-sized. The V and J genes are TRBV6-6 and TRBJ1-3, with a tentative D call TRBD1 (5 bases). V was pared by 5 bases and J by 4 bases, with 18 bases between. CDR3 length: 16 amino acids. Germline values: CDR1 MNHNY, CDR2 SVGAGI (reference sequence). The CDR3 region has the DNA TGTGCCAGCAGTGACCTAGAAGGGACTCACGGAAACACCATATATTTT. It translates to CASSDLEGTHGNTIYF.

This clonotype is large (0.1 to 1%) within its sample. The J gene is TRBJ2-1, the V gene TRBV19, with TRBD1 matching over 11 bases. The CDR3 length is 13 residues. The germline CDR1 and CDR2 sequences are LNHDA and SQIVND (reference sequence). The trim removed 8 bases at V and 7 bases at J, leaving 4 bases unmatched. CDR3 in amino acids: CASGQGAGNEQFF. In nucleotides, the CDR3 is TGTGCCAGTGGACAGGGGGCTGGGAATGAGCAGTTCTTC. Based on the CDR3 plus reference TRBV19 and TRBJ2-1, the full variable domain is DGGITQSPKYLFRKEGQNVTLSCEQNLNHDAMYWYRQDPGQGLRLIYYSQIVNDFQKGDIAEGYSVSREKKESFPLTVTSAQKNPTAFYLCASGQGAGNEQFFGPGTRLTVL.

This clonotype is termed medium-sized. This sequence joins TRBV6-1 and TRBJ2-3, with a possible D match to TRBD2 (5 bases). The V gene lost 6 bases and the J gene lost 7 bases, with 17 bases spanning the gap. The germline V gene has CDR1 MNHNS and CDR2 SASEGT. The CDR3 is made up of 14 amino acids. Here the CDR3 reads CASRRVLIVNTQYF. CDR3 coding DNA: TGTGCCAGCAGGAGGGTGCTCATTGTGAATACGCAGTATTTT.

By share of the sample, this clonotype is medium-sized (0.01 to 0.1%). V is TRBV20-1 and J is TRBJ1-2; D possibly corresponds to TRBD1 (5 bases). Germline V gene lookup returns CDR1 DFQATT and CDR2 SNEGSKA (reference sequence). The CDR3 contains 12 residues. Deletions cut 3 bases from V and 8 bases from J, with 13 bases between. This CDR3 is CSARRDEGGYTF. Written as DNA, the CDR3 is TGCAGTGCTAGGAGGGACGAGGGGGGCTACACCTTC.

By sample fraction, this clonotype is medium-sized (0.01 to 0.1%). The chain is built from TRBV7-2 and TRBJ2-1; D remains unclear. Germline-derived CDR1 and CDR2 are SGHTA and FQGNSA. This CDR3 has 14 residues. V was shortened by 0 bases and J by 6 bases, with 9 bases between the two germline ends. For the CDR3, the DNA is TGTGCCAGCAGCTTAGCGTTCGGAATCAATGAGCAGTTCTTC. Translating gives CASSLAFGINEQFF. Looking up the rest from reference TRBV7-2 and TRBJ2-1 gives the full variable domain: GAGVSQSPSNKVTEKGKDVELRCDPISGHTALYWYRQSLGQGLEFLIYFQGNSAPDKSGLPSDRFSAERTGGSVSTLTIQRTQQEDSAVYLCASSLAFGINEQFFGPGTRLTVL.

This clonotype counts as medium-sized. The rearrangement uses TRBV27 and TRBJ1-4; TRBD1 is a possible D gene (6 bases). The germline V gene has CDR1 MNHEY and CDR2 SMNVEV (reference sequence). The V and J ends lost 6 bases and 3 bases respectively, with 11 bases between them. CDR3 size: 14 residues. CDR3 protein: CASRTGQSNEKLFF. CDR3 nucleotide sequence: TGTGCCAGCAGGACGGGACAATCTAATGAAAAACTGTTTTTT. Based on the CDR3 plus reference TRBV27 and TRBJ1-4, the full variable domain is EAQVTQNPRYLITVTGKKLTVTCSQNMNHEYMSWYRQDPGLGLRQIYYSMNVEVTDKGDVPEGYKVSRKEKRNFPLILESPSPNQTSLYFCASRTGQSNEKLFFGSGTQLSVL.

The chain combines TRBV24-1 with TRBJ2-3, with TRBD2 matching over 9 bases. Unmatched junction bases numbered 8, after V lost 3 bases and J lost 5 bases. This CDR3 spans 16 amino acids. Germline loops: CDR1 KGHDR, CDR2 SFDVKD. Here the CDR3 reads CATSDMREGGGDTQYF. The CDR3, as DNA: TGTGCCACCAGTGATATGCGGGAGGGCGGGGGAGATACGCAGTATTTT.

Relative to its sample, this clonotype is large (0.1 to 1%). The gene calls are TRBV19 and TRBJ1-5; a possible D gene is TRBD1 (5 bases). The V gene lost 7 bases and the J gene lost 4 bases, with 11 bases spanning the gap. CDR3 size: 13 residues. The germline V gene has CDR1 LNHDA and CDR2 SQIVND (reference sequence). The CDR3 region is CASTLGANQPQHF. The CDR3, as DNA: TGTGCCAGTACCCTTGGGGCAAATCAGCCCCAGCATTTT. The full variable domain, in which reference TRBV19 and TRBJ1-5 provide the parts outside the CDR3, is DGGITQSPKYLFRKEGQNVTLSCEQNLNHDAMYWYRQDPGQGLRLIYYSQIVNDFQKGDIAEGYSVSREKKESFPLTVTSAQKNPTAFYLCASTLGANQPQHFGDGTRLSIL.

This clonotype is medium-sized within its sample. The chain employs TRBV6-1 and TRBJ2-7; no clear D gene. CDR3 length: 12 amino acids. Germline V gives CDR1 MNHNS, CDR2 SASEGT. Trimming pared 4 bases from V and 6 bases from J, leaving 10 bases between. The CDR3 spells CASSGGPLEQYF. CDR3 nucleotide sequence: TGTGCCAGCAGTGGTGGTCCCCTCGAGCAGTACTTC.

Points on this clonotype: A far larger clone lies a single base away; this is likely a read error. The CDR3 DNA is TGTGCCAGCAGTGGACAGGGCAGCGACGATTCACCCCTCCACTTT. Translated, it gives CASSGQGSDDSPLHF. The genes are TRBV6-9 and TRBJ1-6, with 8 positions matching TRBD1. Germline V lookup: CDR1 MNHGY, CDR2 SVAAGI. The CDR3 has 15 amino acids. The V and J ends lost 5 bases and 8 bases, in that order; junction bases with no gene match: 8.